The next 5 T cell receptor beta chains were all read from a single sample in a study of early T cells in non-severe SARS-CoV-2 infection. TCRdb redid the calling of the 5' RACE reads with MiXCR, one entry per CDR3 protein. The sample includes tens of thousands of distinct CDR3 sequences, 4.9% of them seen just once. The sequencing sample was made of whole blood. These receptors were obtained from an adult who was a healthcare worker with PCR-confirmed SARS-CoV-2 infection or an uninfected control (not recorded which).

This clonotype was observed many times. This rearrangement joins TRBV10-3 to TRBJ2-3; the match to TRBD2 covers 11 bases. The CDR3 totals 17 residues. The junction had 6 bases not matched to a gene; V was cut back by 4 bases and J by 0 bases. Per germline, CDR1 ENHRY and CDR2 SYGVKD. CDR3 residues: CAISAGSGRASTDTQYF. CDR3 DNA sequence: TGTGCCATCAGTGCTGGTAGCGGGAGGGCCAGCACAGATACGCAGTATTTT.

The table lists this clonotype with a few counts. The chain joins TRBV7-2 to TRBJ2-7; TRBD2 matches at 7 bases. V dropped 5 bases and J dropped 2; count of bases not matched to a gene: 6. Germline V gene lookup returns CDR1 SGHTA and CDR2 FQGNSA. The CDR3 sequence is 14 residues long. The CDR3 reads CASSQASGAYEQYF. The DNA of the CDR3 is TGTGCCAGCAGCCAAGCTAGCGGAGCCTACGAGCAGTACTTC. The full variable domain, completed using reference TRBV7-2 and TRBJ2-7, is GAGVSQSPSNKVTEKGKDVELRCDPISGHTALYWYRQSLGQGLEFLIYFQGNSAPDKSGLPSDRFSAERTGGSVSTLTIQRTQQEDSAVYLCASSQASGAYEQYFGPGTRLTVT.

On this clonotype: A much larger clonotype is one base distant, so this may be a read error. Because the CDR3 is missing its conserved closing phenylalanine or tryptophan, this is likely a read error. This rearrangement joins TRBV5-1 to TRBJ2-7; D is possibly TRBD1 (5 bases). The V and J ends lost 0 bases and 6 bases respectively, with 10 bases between them. This CDR3 contains 13 residues. The V gene's germline CDR1 is SGHRS and CDR2 YFSETQ. The CDR3 DNA reads as TGCGCCAGCAGCTTGGAACCGCAGGGCGAGCAGTACCTC. The encoded protein is CASSLEPQGEQYL.

This clonotype was seen ten or more times. The V call is TRBV20-1, the J call TRBJ2-3, with 8 bases identical to TRBD2. This CDR3 has 15 amino acids. The germline V gene encodes CDR1 DFQATT and CDR2 SNEGSKA (reference sequence). The junction had 9 bases not matched to a gene; V was cut back by 5 bases and J by 2 bases. The CDR3 region is CSAPHGTRPTDTQYF. The CDR3 DNA reads TGCAGTGCTCCACATGGGACTAGGCCCACAGATACGCAGTATTTT.

The table lists this clonotype with a few counts. The chain couples TRBV7-9 to TRBJ2-3; possibly TRBD2 for D (6 bases). The germline CDR1 and CDR2 sequences are SEHNR and FQNEAQ (reference sequence). V shed 1 base and J shed 6 bases, with 20 bases lying between them. The CDR3 length is 17 residues. The CDR3 here is CASSLGGGGGNLDTQYF. CDR3 in DNA: TGTGCCAGCAGCTTAGGTGGAGGTGGGGGGAACTTGGATACGCAGTATTTT. Filled out from reference TRBV7-9 and TRBJ2-3, the complete variable domain reads DTGVSQNPRHKITKRGQNVTFRCDPISEHNRLYWYRQTLGQGPEFLTYFQNEAQLEKSRLLSDRFSAERPKGSFSTLEIQRTEQGDSAMYLCASSLGGGGGNLDTQYFGPGTRLTVL.